A selection of T cell receptor beta chains follows, all from one sample in a study of T cells in Graves' hyperthyroidism and ophthalmopathy. TCRdb re-derived calls from the multiplex PCR reads in MiXCR, one entry per CDR3 protein. Of about 590,000 distinct CDR3 sequences in the sample, around 14% were seen once. The source material was blood. These receptors originate from a woman aged 30 to 39 with Graves' hyperthyroidism. Both conserved end residues are part of each CDR3. The order of the fields is J gene, clone size, V gene, D gene, CDR3 DNA, CDR3 protein. D genes are given only for firm matches. Only some rows state a clone size, as once, few, many or a class for expanded clones.

>TRBJ2-7|many|TRBV27|TRBD1
TGTGCCAGCAGTTACCGAAGGACAGGGTTTAGCTACGAGCAGTACTTC
CASSYRRTGFSYEQYF
>TRBJ2-7|few|TRBV4-2|TRBD1
TGTGCCAGCAGCCTGAGGGGACAGAACTACGAGCAGTACTTC
CASSLRGQNYEQYF
>TRBJ2-5|many|TRBV12-5|TRBD2
TGTGCTAGTGGTTTGGTCCTCGGGACTAGCGGGAGGGCGGCAGAGACCCAGTACTTC
CASGLVLGTSGRAAETQYF
>TRBJ2-1|few|TRBV9|TRBD2
TGTGCCAGCAGCGTAGAGGTAGCGGGAGCGGGAAATGAGCAGTTCTTC
CASSVEVAGAGNEQFF
>TRBJ2-6|.|TRBV6-2/TRBV6-3|.
TGTGCCAGCACGCAGGGGGGAAAGGCTGGGGCCAACGTCCTGACTTTC
CASTQGGKAGANVLTF
>TRBJ1-1|once|TRBV2|.
TGTGCCAGCAGTTGGGGGGCGCGGAGGTGGGCTTTCTTT
CASSWGARRWAFF
>TRBJ2-1|many|TRBV20-1|TRBD1
TGCAGCCACCCTATCCGGGACAGTGGGAATGAGCAGTTCTTC
CSHPIRDSGNEQFF
>TRBJ1-2|.|TRBV29-1|.
TGCAGCGTTGCCGCCAACTATGGCTACACCTTC
CSVAANYGYTF
>TRBJ2-3|.|TRBV7-9|.
TGTGCCAGCAGCCCGGGATCCCTCACAGATACGCAGTATTTT
CASSPGSLTDTQYF
>TRBJ2-3|many|TRBV12-3/TRBV12-4|TRBD2
TGTGCCAGCAGCTTAGCGGGAGGTAGCGATACGCAGTATTTT
CASSLAGGSDTQYF
>TRBJ2-4|few|TRBV4-2|.
TGTGCCAGCAGCCTCAAAGGGGGGGTAGCCAAAAACATTCAGTACTTC
CASSLKGGVAKNIQYF
>TRBJ2-2|few|TRBV2|.
TGTGCCAGCAGTGATCTAGAGACCGGGGAGCTGTTTTTT
CASSDLETGELFF
>TRBJ2-7|many|TRBV20-1|TRBD2
TGCAGTGCTAGGGCCGGGAGGGCGCCTACCTACGAGCAGTACTTC
CSARAGRAPTYEQYF
>TRBJ1-4|many|TRBV5-1|.
TGCGCCAGCAGCGGAACGGGACATAAGAATGAAAAACTGTTTTTT
CASSGTGHKNEKLFF
>TRBJ2-1|few|TRBV5-1|TRBD2
TGCGCCAGCGGGCCGGGACTAGCTTTCTCCTACAATGAGCAGTTCTTC
CASGPGLAFSYNEQFF
>TRBJ2-7|many|TRBV3-1|.
TGTGCCAGCAGCCCGCGGGCGCCCTACGAGCAGTACTTC
CASSPRAPYEQYF
>TRBJ1-5|.|TRBV19|.
TGTGCCAGTAGTATATCTGGGGATCAGCCCCAGCATTTT
CASSISGDQPQHF
>TRBJ1-4|.|TRBV4-2|TRBD1
TGTGCCAGCAGCCCCCTCTCCGCGACAGGGGTAGAAAAACTGTTTTTT
CASSPLSATGVEKLFF
>TRBJ2-7|many|TRBV6-5|.
TGTGCCAGCAGTTACGAGGTCCTGGACTTCATTCCCTACGAGCAGTACTTC
CASSYEVLDFIPYEQYF
>TRBJ2-2|many|TRBV7-2|TRBD2
TGTGCCAGCGGCTTAGGGACCTTAGCGGGAGCGAACACCGGGGAGCTGTTTTTT
CASGLGTLAGANTGELFF
>TRBJ2-3|few|TRBV2|.
TGTGCCAGCAGGGGGCCCAGCGGGAGCACAGATACGCAGTATTTT
CASRGPSGSTDTQYF
>TRBJ2-2|.|TRBV14|.
TGTGCCAGCAGCCCTCGAACTACAATCACCGGGGAGCTGTTTTTT
CASSPRTTITGELFF
>TRBJ2-7|many|TRBV5-6|.
TGTGCCAGCAGCTGGGCGGGCACCTACGAGCAGTACTTC
CASSWAGTYEQYF
>TRBJ2-3|many|TRBV6-1|TRBD2
TGTGCCAGCAGCCTAACTAGCGGGAGGGATACGCAGTATTTT
CASSLTSGRDTQYF
>TRBJ1-3|many|TRBV30|TRBD1
TGTGCCTGGAGCCGGGGCAGGGGGGACACCATATATTTT
CAWSRGRGDTIYF
>TRBJ2-7|many|TRBV28|.
TGTGCCAGCAGCAGAAACTACGAGCAGTACTTC
CASSRNYEQYF
>TRBJ1-5|few|TRBV19|.
TGTGCCAGTAGTATAGAGGGTTGGCAGCCCCAGCATTTT
CASSIEGWQPQHF
>TRBJ1-1|many|TRBV2|TRBD1
TGTGCCAGCAGGGGACAGGGAAGAGACACTGAAGCTTTCTTT
CASRGQGRDTEAFF
>TRBJ1-2|.|TRBV2|.
TGTGCCAGCAGTGAGGGGGGAACTGGCTACACCTTC
CASSEGGTGYTF